The 27 T cell receptor beta chains below all came from one sample that was sequenced in a study of metastatic and nonmetastatic thyroid tumors. Using MiXCR, TCRdb re-called clones from the PCR reads. Of about 92,000 clones listed, 14% to 15% are singletons. Prior to thyroid surgery, none of the patients had received any treatment. The sequenced sample consisted of blood. Receptors originate from a female donor with papillary thyroid cancer or a benign thyroid nodule (not recorded which). Some clones in this sample may be carry-over from other donors' samples.

This chain links TRBV5-4 with TRBJ1-1; no firm D call. This CDR3 contains 13 residues. CDR1 and CDR2 from the germline V gene are SGHNT and YYREEE (reference sequence). Trimming stripped 0 bases from V and 7 bases from J, with 10 bases between. CDR3 region: CASSLAGRLEAFF. The CDR3 DNA follows: TGTGCCAGCAGCTTGGCAGGACGACTTGAAGCTTTCTTT.

The sample holds many counts of this clone. The rearrangement links TRBV4-2 to TRBJ2-1; 7 bases line up with TRBD2. CDR1 and CDR2 (germline): LGHNA, YNFKEQ. The CDR3 sequence is 16 residues long. V gave up 1 base and J gave up 3 bases; unmatched junction bases: 6. This chain's CDR3 is CASSQGLGGVYNEQFF. DNA of the CDR3: TGTGCCAGCAGCCAAGGGTTGGGGGGGGTCTACAATGAGCAGTTCTTC.

V is TRBV6-1 and J is TRBJ2-7; a weak D match, TRBD2 (6 bases). Germline V CDR1 and CDR2: MNHNS, SASEGT. The CDR3 consists of 13 residues. V lost 6 bases and J lost 4, with 13 bases in between. The DNA for the CDR3 is TGTGCCAGCAGCCCTCCAGGGAGGTACGAGCAGTACTTC. It yields the protein CASSPPGRYEQYF.

This clone was recorded a few times. The V call is TRBV15, the J call TRBJ2-7; D is possibly TRBD2 (7 bases). V lost 7 bases to trimming and J lost 3 bases, with 16 bases between them. Germline values: CDR1 LNHNV, CDR2 YYDKDF (reference sequence). This CDR3 region has 14 residues. CDR3 in DNA: TGTGCCACCATCAGCGGGACATGGGTCTACGAGCAGTACTTC. The encoded protein is CATISGTWVYEQYF.

This clone was seen only a few times. A single base separates this from a much larger clone, so it may be a read error. The rearrangement links TRBV7-8 to TRBJ1-1; D gene uncertain. V dropped 5 bases and J dropped 5 bases, with 12 bases sitting between them. The CDR3 runs 13 residues. In germline, CDR1 is SGHVS, CDR2 FQNEAQ. CDR3 amino acids: CASSATSGTEAFF. DNA of the CDR3: TGTGCCAGCAGCGCCACGAGTGGGACTGAAGCTTTCTTT. Using reference TRBV7-8 and TRBJ1-1 for the parts outside the CDR3, the full variable domain is GAGVSQSPRYKVAKRGQDVALRCDPISGHVSLFWYQQALGQGPEFLTYFQNEAQLDKSGLPSDRFFAERPEGSVSTLKIQRTQQEDSAVYLCASSATSGTEAFFGQGTRLTVV.

With respect to this clone: Other DNA variants within this sample encode the same CDR3. The rearrangement uses TRBV7-3 and TRBJ2-3, with 7 bases matching TRBD2. The CDR3 loop spans 15 amino acids. Trimming took 5 bases from V and 6 from J; bases not matched to a gene: 11. Per the germline V gene, CDR1 is SGHTA and CDR2 is FQGTGA. CDR3 sequence: CASSLGGLVSDTQYF. The CDR3 DNA follows: TGTGCCAGCAGCCTGGGTGGACTAGTCTCCGATACGCAGTATTTT. The entire variable domain, with the rest obtained from reference TRBV7-3 and TRBJ2-3, is as follows: GAGVSQTPSNKVTEKGKYVELRCDPISGHTALYWYRQSLGQGPEFLIYFQGTGAADDSGLPNDRFFAVRPEGSVSTLKIQRTERGDSAVYLCASSLGGLVSDTQYFGPGTRLTVL.

This clone came up many times. The rearrangement joins TRBV5-1 to TRBJ2-7; no reliable D call. This CDR3 has 15 residues. V was clipped by 0 bases and J by 2 bases, with 12 bases between them. The germline V gene has CDR1 SGHRS and CDR2 YFSETQ. CDR3 sequence reads: CASSLGQASAYEQYF. CDR3 in DNA: TGCGCCAGCAGCTTGGGGCAGGCGTCTGCCTACGAGCAGTACTTC.

This clone was counted at least ten times. The V gene is TRBV3-1, the J gene TRBJ1-1; D gene unclear. There are 13 residues in the CDR3. CDR1 and CDR2 from the germline V gene are LGHDT and YNNKEL (reference sequence). V lost 1 base, J lost 4 bases, and 7 bases lay in between. CDR3 protein: CASSQAGSTEAFF. CDR3 in DNA: TGTGCCAGCAGCCAAGCCGGTAGCACTGAAGCTTTCTTT. Full variable domain (missing parts from reference TRBV3-1 and TRBJ1-1): DTAVSQTPKYLVTQMGNDKSIKCEQNLGHDTMYWYKQDSKKFLKIMFSYNNKELIINETVPNRFSPKSPDKAHLNLHINSLELGDSAVYFCASSQAGSTEAFFGQGTRLTVV.

This clone was seen many times. The V call is TRBV30, the J call TRBJ1-4; 7 bases are shared with TRBD1. In germline, CDR1 is GTSNPN, CDR2 SVGIG (reference sequence). The CDR3 extends over 16 amino acids. Trimming cost V 2 bases and J 2 bases; bases outside gene matches: 8. CDR3 sequence (DNA): TGTGCCTGGAGTCCAGGCAGGGGGTTCACTAATGAAAAACTGTTTTTT. This gives the protein CAWSPGRGFTNEKLFF.

This clone has a count of ten or more. This sample includes further DNA sequences coding for the same CDR3. The chain uses TRBV9 and TRBJ1-4; 9 positions match TRBD1. Germline values: CDR1 SGDLS, CDR2 YYNGEE. The CDR3 is made up of 16 amino acids. The trim removed 0 bases at V and 7 bases at J, leaving 7 bases unmatched. In DNA form, the CDR3 reads TGTGCCAGCAGCGTAGGAATTGGACAGGGGACTGAAAAACTGTTTTTT. Protein: CASSVGIGQGTEKLFF.

In this sample, this clone turned up many times. Without the conserved terminal phenylalanine or tryptophan, this CDR3 likely stems from a read error. The rearrangement joins TRBV7-8 to TRBJ1-2; D is possibly TRBD1 (5 bases). Germline CDR1 and CDR2: SGHVS and FQNEAQ. The V end was cut by 0 bases, the J end by 5 bases, with 13 bases between. The CDR3 spans 15 residues. CDR3: CASSLALGGGYGYTV. CDR3 coding DNA: TGTGCCAGCAGCTTAGCGCTCGGGGGAGGGTATGGCTACACCGTC.

This clone was seen repeatedly, ten times or more. The chain uses TRBV6-1 and TRBJ2-6; D may be TRBD1 or TRBD2 (6 bases each). This CDR3 region has 15 residues. Trimming removed 4 bases at V and 3 bases at J, with 10 bases between. From germline, CDR1 is MNHNS and CDR2 SASEGT. The CDR3 loop reads CASSAQGGGANVLTF. In nucleotides, the CDR3 is TGTGCCAGCAGTGCACAGGGAGGTGGGGCCAACGTCCTGACTTTC.

The sample holds many counts of this clone. This chain links TRBV5-1 with TRBJ1-1; a possible D gene is TRBD1 (6 bases). The CDR3 is made up of 14 amino acids. CDR1 and CDR2 (germline): SGHRS, YFSETQ. Trimming stripped 5 bases from V and 1 base from J, with 12 bases between. The CDR3 here is CASRRQAGNTEAFF. CDR3 in DNA: TGCGCCAGCAGGCGACAGGCAGGGAACACTGAAGCTTTCTTT.

This clone was detected ten times or more. The gene calls are TRBV9 and TRBJ2-3, with a possible D match to TRBD1 (6 bases). The germline gives CDR1 SGDLS, CDR2 YYNGEE. V was cut by 0 bases and J by 0 bases, with 11 bases left in between. The CDR3 extends over 16 amino acids. CDR3 nucleotide sequence: TGTGCCAGCAGCGTAGAGACAGGTTCTAGCACAGATACGCAGTATTTT. This sequence encodes CASSVETGSSTDTQYF.

To note about this clone: A single base separates this from a much larger clone, so it may be a read error. The chain is built from TRBV20-1 and TRBJ2-5; TRBD2 aligns across 14 bases. The CDR3 runs to 19 residues. V shed 4 bases and J 0 bases; nucleotides not matched to a gene: 13. The germline gives CDR1 DFQATT, CDR2 SNEGSKA (reference sequence). The CDR3: CSAIHWTSGGQRYQETQYF. The CDR3 bases are TGCAGTGCTATACACTGGACTAGCGGGGGGCAACGGTACCAAGAGACCCAGTACTTC.

The table lists this clone with many counts. For the CDR3, the DNA is TGTGCCAGCAGCAGAGGAGGTTTCGGCGAAAACACCATATATTTT. Translated: CASSRGGFGENTIYF. The rearrangement joins TRBV3-1 to TRBJ1-3; D ambiguous. The CDR3 is 15 residues long. Trimming took off 5 bases at V and 6 bases at J, with 17 bases between the two ends. Germline loops: CDR1 LGHDT, CDR2 YNNKEL (reference sequence).

A remark on this clone: This may arise from a read error, as a much more abundant clone is one base away. CDR3 DNA sequence: TGTGCCAGCAGCTTGGTATATGGGGGGAACACTGAAGCTTTCTTT. This sequence encodes CASSLVYGGNTEAFF. This sequence joins TRBV5-5 and TRBJ1-1; tentative D call: TRBD1 (5 bases). The length of the CDR3 is 15 residues. Trimming cost V 0 bases and J 1 base, with 10 bases left between them. Per the germline V gene, CDR1 is SGHKS and CDR2 is YYEKEE (reference sequence).

This clone was detected many times. This sequence joins TRBV5-1 and TRBJ2-3; the match to TRBD1 covers 7 bases. The CDR3 covers 17 residues. CDR1 is SGHRS and CDR2 is YFSETQ in the germline V gene. The ends lost 4 bases at V and 6 bases at J; junction bases unmatched: 17. The CDR3 sequence is CASSPAALTGAGDTQYF. CDR3 sequence (DNA): TGCGCCAGCAGCCCGGCGGCCTTAACAGGGGCAGGGGATACGCAGTATTTT.

This clone was seen repeatedly, ten times or more. This sequence joins TRBV19 and TRBJ2-5; the D gene could be TRBD1 or TRBD2 (5 bases each). The V gene lost 5 bases and the J gene lost 0 bases, with 16 bases spanning the gap. The germline V gene encodes CDR1 LNHDA and CDR2 SQIVND (reference sequence). The CDR3 spans 16 residues. CDR3 residues: CASSAGRKRYQETQYF. CDR3 DNA sequence: TGTGCCAGTAGTGCAGGGAGAAAGAGGTACCAAGAGACCCAGTACTTC.

Concerning this clone itself: A read error may explain this, as a much larger clone is one base away. V usage is TRBV5-1 and J usage is TRBJ2-1, with a weak D call TRBD2 (7 bases). This CDR3 is 17 amino acids long. The germline V gene encodes CDR1 SGHRS and CDR2 YFSETQ. V was pared by 0 bases and J by 7 bases, with 20 bases between. The CDR3 region is CASSLGLVGGPENEQFF. DNA of the CDR3: TGCGCCAGCAGCTTGGGGCTAGTGGGGGGGCCCGAGAATGAGCAGTTCTTC.

This clone came up many times. The chain has TRBV6-1 and TRBJ1-2; D is perhaps TRBD1 (6 bases). Per germline, CDR1 MNHNS and CDR2 SASEGT. This CDR3 has 14 amino acids. V lost 5 bases and J 1 base, leaving 11 bases between the germline ends. The CDR3 region is CASSLQGVNYGYTF. The CDR3 DNA is TGTGCCAGCAGTCTACAGGGAGTTAACTATGGCTACACCTTC.

On this clone: A read error may explain this, as a much larger clone is one base away. The CDR3 is CASTWGEETQYF. For the CDR3, the DNA is TGTGCCAGCACCTGGGGGGAAGAGACCCAGTACTTC. V usage is TRBV28 and J usage is TRBJ2-5, with D possibly matching TRBD2 (6 bases). Trimming shortened V by 7 bases and J by 3 bases, and 9 bases separated the two germline ends. The CDR3 loop spans 12 amino acids. Germline loops: CDR1 MDHEN, CDR2 SYDVKM.

This clone was counted many times. CDR3 DNA sequence: TGCAGTGCAACCCCAGGGGTCACTGAAGCTTTCTTT. This encodes CSATPGVTEAFF. The chain links TRBV20-1 to TRBJ1-1; tentative D call: TRBD1 (6 bases). This CDR3 is built from 12 residues. The V end lost 6 bases, the J end lost 4 bases, and 12 bases lay between the germline ends. Looked up from germline, CDR1 is DFQATT and CDR2 is SNEGSKA (reference sequence).

In this sample, this clone turned up many times. The chain carries TRBV2 and TRBJ2-5; possibly TRBD2 for D (5 bases). Trimming pared 6 bases from V and 5 bases from J, leaving 16 bases between. The CDR3 has 14 amino acids. The germline gives CDR1 SNHLY, CDR2 FYNNEI. DNA for the CDR3: TGTGCCAGCAGCCAAACCCTGAGGGCTGAGACCCAGTACTTC. Translation gives CASSQTLRAETQYF.

This clone was seen ten or more times. This chain joins TRBV5-1 and TRBJ2-1, with 8 nucleotides matching TRBD1. This CDR3 spans 13 amino acids. J lost 8 bases, V lost 8 bases, and 9 bases had no gene match. In germline, CDR1 is SGHRS, CDR2 YFSETQ. This chain's CDR3 is CASTLTGGHEQFF. Written as DNA, the CDR3 is TGCGCCAGTACCCTTACAGGGGGGCATGAGCAGTTCTTC.

The chain has TRBV19 and TRBJ2-3; 11 nucleotides match TRBD2. Germline CDR1 LNHDA, CDR2 SQIVND (reference sequence). The junction had 8 bases not matched to a gene; V was cut back by 4 bases and J by 2 bases. The CDR3 loop spans 17 amino acids. CDR3 sequence (DNA): TGTGCCAGTAGTACTTGGGAACTAGCGGGGGTCACAGATACGCAGTATTTT. Translation gives CASSTWELAGVTDTQYF.

This clone occurred many times. CDR3 loop: CASSLARAGGSEQYF. CDR3 in DNA: TGTGCCAGCAGCTTAGCGCGGGCAGGTGGTTCCGAGCAGTACTTC. The V call is TRBV7-8, the J call TRBJ2-7; a weak D match, TRBD2 (5 bases). The CDR3 sequence is 15 residues long. Germline V gene data show CDR1 as SGHVS and CDR2 as FQNEAQ. V lost 0 bases and J lost 6, with 15 bases in between.